This T cell receptor beta chain came from a study of molecular identifiers for immune sequencing clone quantification. This clonotype was picked up many times. A single record per CDR3 protein comes from TCRdb applying MiXCR to the PCR reads. The data contain a few hundred thousand distinct CDR3 sequences, under 25% of them singletons. This TCR came from a human donor in good health. Some libraries in this study had Jurkat cell RNA spiked in. The source material was naive CD8+ T cells from blood, with Jurkat cell RNA spiked in. The subset denotes: FACS-sorted CD8+CD4-CCR7+CD45RA+ naive T cells.

In DNA, the CDR3 is TGCGCCAGCAGCGGTGACAGCAGGAATGAGCAGTTCTTC. This sequence encodes CASSGDSRNEQFF. V is TRBV4-1 and J is TRBJ2-1; D might be TRBD1 (5 bases). CDR1 MGHRA and CDR2 YSYEKL come from the germline V gene. V was cut by 5 bases and J by 7 bases, with 12 bases left in between. The CDR3 has 13 amino acids.